The 9 T cell receptor beta chains presented below share a single source sample, sequenced in a study of T cells in Graves' hyperthyroidism and ophthalmopathy. TCR beta CDR3 region amplification was performed from RNA transcripts. RT-PCR in the first round (using the HTBI primer set) targeted the TCR CDR3. One entry per CDR3 protein results from TCRdb running MiXCR on the multiplex PCR reads. Among some 250,000 distinct CDR3 sequences listed, about 14% were seen once. Sequencing was done on a sample of blood. The receptors derive from a woman in her 40s with Graves' hyperthyroidism that later progressed to Graves' ophthalmopathy.

This clonotype has a handful of counts. The gene calls are TRBV19 and TRBJ1-1; a weak D match, TRBD1 (5 bases). This CDR3 contains 15 residues. Germline-derived CDR1 and CDR2 are LNHDA and SQIVND (reference sequence). The germline V and J ends were trimmed by 2 bases and 1 base, with 11 bases remaining between them. CDR3 in DNA: TGTGCCAGTAGTATATCTGGGGCTCCGAACACTGAAGCTTTCTTT. Translation: CASSISGAPNTEAFF.

This clonotype came up a few times. This rearrangement joins TRBV19 to TRBJ1-5; D unclear. The germline V gene encodes CDR1 LNHDA and CDR2 SQIVND (reference sequence). The germline V and J ends were trimmed by 5 bases and 0 bases, with 8 bases remaining between them. The CDR3 runs to 14 residues. The CDR3 nucleotides read TGTGCCAGTAGTTCGGTACCTAGCAATCAGCCCCAGCATTTT. This sequence encodes CASSSVPSNQPQHF.

This clonotype was seen only a few times. The V and J genes are TRBV25-1 and TRBJ2-1; 7 nucleotides line up with TRBD2. J lost 2 bases, V lost 5 bases, and 3 bases had no gene match. The CDR3 spans 14 residues. Per germline, CDR1 MGHDK and CDR2 SYGVNS. CDR3 DNA: TGTGCCAGCAGTCGCGGGAGTACCTACAATGAGCAGTTCTTC. It specifies CASSRGSTYNEQFF.

This clonotype was detected many times. V and J are TRBV20-1 and TRBJ2-3; 7 positions agree with TRBD2. V lost 5 bases to trimming and J lost 2 bases; unmatched junction nucleotides: 10. Germline loops: CDR1 DFQATT, CDR2 SNEGSKA (reference sequence). The CDR3 consists of 15 residues. The CDR3 region has the DNA TGCAGTGCTCTCCCGGGAGGCCCCCACACAGATACGCAGTATTTT. It yields the protein CSALPGGPHTDTQYF.

This clonotype showed up just a few times. The J gene is TRBJ2-3, the V gene TRBV4-1, with TRBD2 identical over 9 bases. Germline CDR1 reads MGHRA; CDR2 reads YSYEKL. V lost 8 bases and J lost 8; bases outside the gene matches: 17. CDR3 length: 16 residues. The CDR3 loop reads CASRDILAGVRGTQYF. CDR3 DNA: TGCGCCAGCCGCGATATCTTAGCGGGAGTACGAGGTACGCAGTATTTT.

This clonotype has ten or more counts. The rearrangement links TRBV7-2 to TRBJ2-7; D could derive from TRBD1 or TRBD2 (5 bases each). Germline V gene lookup returns CDR1 SGHTA and CDR2 FQGNSA. This CDR3 comprises 13 residues. V lost 5 bases and J lost 6, with 14 bases in between. The DNA of the CDR3 is TGTGCCAGCAGCCCCTGGGACCTTCCCGAGCAGTACTTC. Protein: CASSPWDLPEQYF.

This clonotype was recorded a few times. This chain links TRBV19 with TRBJ1-5; 8 positions match TRBD1. The CDR3 covers 15 residues. V lost 3 bases to trimming and J lost 2 bases; unmatched junction nucleotides: 3. CDR1 and CDR2 (germline): LNHDA, SQIVND (reference sequence). The CDR3 DNA sequence: TGTGCCAGTAGTATCGGACAGGGTGGCAATCAGCCCCAGCATTTT. Translating gives CASSIGQGGNQPQHF. Filled out from reference TRBV19 and TRBJ1-5, the complete variable domain reads DGGITQSPKYLFRKEGQNVTLSCEQNLNHDAMYWYRQDPGQGLRLIYYSQIVNDFQKGDIAEGYSVSREKKESFPLTVTSAQKNPTAFYLCASSIGQGGNQPQHFGDGTRLSIL.

This clonotype has a count of ten or more. The chain links TRBV6-2 or TRBV6-3 to TRBJ2-7; maybe TRBD1 (6 bases). This CDR3 spans 15 amino acids. Germline V gene sequence: CDR1 MNHEY, CDR2 SVGEGT. V gave up 6 bases and J gave up 2 bases, with 17 bases separating them. The CDR3 nucleotides read TGTGCCAGCAGCGGGTACCACAGGGCTCCCTACGAGCAGTACTTC. It codes for CASSGYHRAPYEQYF.

This clonotype has just a few counts. The V gene is TRBV27, the J gene TRBJ2-7, with 8 positions matching TRBD2. The junction had 8 bases not matched to a gene; V was cut back by 0 bases and J by 1 base. Germline values: CDR1 MNHEY, CDR2 SMNVEV (reference sequence). This CDR3 has 17 residues. CDR3 amino acids: CASSLSGSGSWSYEQYF. The CDR3 DNA follows: TGTGCCAGCAGTTTATCGGGGAGCGGGAGTTGGTCCTACGAGCAGTACTTC.